One T cell receptor (beta chain) is described in this entry. Other DNA sequences within the sample encode an identical CDR3. Authors' methods: How many nucleated cells were present was estimated from reference gene primer amplification. Sequencing was performed with immunoSEQ multiplex PCR; in TCRdb, only in-frame clones are kept and a portion is missing. V, J and clone size are those of that table, while D and trimming were read from the DNA. The sample lists approximately 45,000 clones; about 87% were seen once. Trimming stripped 6 bases from V and 7 bases from J, with 10 bases between. CDR3 size: 11 residues. The source of the sample is a study of blood T cell repertoires in COVID-19. Overall study: Some COVID-19 samples were acute and others convalescent; all came from the United States, Italy and Spain.

V gene TRBV12-3 or TRBV12-4 combines with J gene TRBJ2-7, with D tentatively TRBD1 (5 bases). The clonotype comes from a human donor in a cohort sampled during active COVID-19. The sequencing sample was made of peripheral blood. CDR3 region: CASSQGWEQYF. CDR3 bases: TGTGCCAGCAGCCAGGGATGGGAGCAGTACTTC.